This T cell receptor beta chain emerged from a study of blood T cell repertoires in COVID-19. The wider study: Donors in the United States, Italy and Spain gave samples during acute or convalescent COVID-19. T cells, B-cell-depleted T cells, or PBMCs supplied cDNA or gDNA.

Per the original data handling: Scientists estimated how many nucleated cells there were by amplifying reference gene primers. TCRdb keeps only in-frame clones here, not all; method: immunoSEQ multiplex PCR. Clonal size and the V and J genes are those of that table, whereas D and trimming came from the DNA. The repertoire holds some 400,000 clones, with 87% as singletons. CDR1 is MNHEY, CDR2 SVGAGI, per germline. This CDR3 is 15 amino acids long. V lost 6 bases, J lost 2 bases, and 8 bases stayed unmatched. The V call is TRBV6-5, the J call TRBJ2-7; TRBD1 agrees at 9 bases. The source of this sequence is a woman in her sixties with COVID-19, enrolled during active disease. The sequenced sample was peripheral blood. The DNA of the CDR3 is TGTGCCAGCAGCGCCCCGGGACAGGGAGCCTACGAGCAGTACTTC. It is translated as CASSAPGQGAYEQYF.